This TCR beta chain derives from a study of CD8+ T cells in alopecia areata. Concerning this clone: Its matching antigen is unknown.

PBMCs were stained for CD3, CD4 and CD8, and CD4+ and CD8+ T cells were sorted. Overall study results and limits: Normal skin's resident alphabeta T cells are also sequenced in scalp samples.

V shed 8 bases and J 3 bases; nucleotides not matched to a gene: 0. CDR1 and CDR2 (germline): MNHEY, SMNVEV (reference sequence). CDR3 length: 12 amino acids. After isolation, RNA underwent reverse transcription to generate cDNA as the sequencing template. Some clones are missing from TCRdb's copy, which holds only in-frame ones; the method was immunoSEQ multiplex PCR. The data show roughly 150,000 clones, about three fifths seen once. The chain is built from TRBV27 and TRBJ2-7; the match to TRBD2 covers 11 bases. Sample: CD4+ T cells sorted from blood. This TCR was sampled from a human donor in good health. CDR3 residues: CASGTSGYEQYF. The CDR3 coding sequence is TGTGCCAGCGGGACTAGCGGCTACGAGCAGTACTTC.